A selection of T cell receptor beta chains follows, all from one sample in a study of a mutant IDH1 vaccine in newly diagnosed glioma. Data came from immunoSEQ multiplex PCR; TCRdb stores just in-frame clones and leaves some out. The repertoire holds tens of thousands of clones, with more than 60% as singletons. The specimen comprised PBMCs, sampled from a glioma patient treated with radiotherapy, temozolomide or both. These receptors were taken from a middle-aged woman with glioma. Both conserved end residues are part of each CDR3. The D gene is left open where the match is weak. A row's size may be missing; if present it is once, few, many or a size class.

J	D	V	size	DNA	CDR3
TRBJ1-2	-	TRBV6-5	-	TGTGCCAGCAGTTTTAGGTGGCGCCGGACCAACTATGGCTACACCTTC	CASSFRWRRTNYGYTF
TRBJ2-7	TRBD2	TRBV30	-	TGTGCCTGGAGTCCCCCTAGAGCGGGGGGTGTCCCCGAGCAGTACTTC	CAWSPPRAGGVPEQYF
TRBJ2-2	-	TRBV11-3	-	TGTGCCAGCAGCTACAGGGTGGGCACCGGGGAGCTGTTTTTT	CASSYRVGTGELFF
TRBJ2-2	-	TRBV30	few	TGTGCACGCGGGTTGGGCACCGGGGAGCTGTTTTTT	CARGLGTGELFF
TRBJ2-5	TRBD1	TRBV7-8	-	TGTGCCAGCAGCTTTTACAGGGGGCTAGAGACCCAGTACTTC	CASSFYRGLETQYF
TRBJ2-7	-	TRBV7-2	once	TGTGCCAGCAGCCTAGACTTCCAAAGCTCCTACGAGCAGTACTTC	CASSLDFQSSYEQYF
TRBJ2-7	-	TRBV7-2	-	TGTGCCAGCAGCCTAAGCAGGCGGGGCGGCGAGCAGTACTTC	CASSLSRRGGEQYF
TRBJ1-3	-	TRBV5-1	-	TGCGCCAGCAGCTTGGTTCAGGCCTCTGGAAACACCATATATTTT	CASSLVQASGNTIYF
TRBJ1-1	-	TRBV7-2	-	TGTGCCAGCAGCTCCCGGGGAGCCATGAACACTGAAGCTTTCTTT	CASSSRGAMNTEAFF
TRBJ2-7	-	TRBV2	once	TGTGCCAGCAGAGACCCTCCTACCTACGAGCAGTACTTC	CASRDPPTYEQYF
TRBJ1-6	-	TRBV5-6	-	TGTGCCAGCACCCTCAGCGGGGCTTCGCACTCCTATAATTCACCCCTCCACTTT	CASTLSGASHSYNSPLHF
TRBJ1-1	-	TRBV18	-	TGTGCCAGCTCACCATTAGAAGGCACTGAAGCTTTCTTT	CASSPLEGTEAFF
TRBJ1-2	-	TRBV27	-	TGTGCCAGCAGTTTATCGGGGCGGAACTATGGCTACACCTTC	CASSLSGRNYGYTF
TRBJ1-1	-	TRBV20-1	once	TGCAGTGCTAGCGGGGAAACTGAAGCTTTCTTT	CSASGETEAFF
TRBJ1-6	-	TRBV6-1	-	TGTGCCAGCAGTGAAAGGGCTCCGGTCGGTTCACCCCTCCACTTT	CASSERAPVGSPLHF
TRBJ2-2	-	TRBV4-1	-	TGCGCCAGCAGCCAGACCCGAGTTGTCGGGGAGCTGTTTTTT	CASSQTRVVGELFF
TRBJ2-7	-	TRBV7-9	-	TGTGCCAGCAGCGGACCTGGGGGGCTCTACGAGCAGTACTTC	CASSGPGGLYEQYF
TRBJ1-6	-	TRBV5-1	few	TGCGCCAGCAGCCAAAACTGGCAGGGTGGGAGCTCCTATAATTCACCCCTCCACTTT	CASSQNWQGGSSYNSPLHF
TRBJ1-3	TRBD1	TRBV7-9	-	TGTGCCAGCAGCATCCGGGACAGGGCCCTTGGAAACACCATATATTTT	CASSIRDRALGNTIYF
TRBJ1-6	TRBD1	TRBV7-2	-	TGTGCCAGCAGCGCCCGGGACAGAGTCTCACCCCTCCACTTT	CASSARDRVSPLHF
TRBJ2-2	TRBD1	TRBV6-1	-	TGTGCCAGCAGTGGGGCAGGGGGCTGGACCGGGGAGCTGTTTTTT	CASSGAGGWTGELFF
TRBJ2-7	-	TRBV29-1	once	TGCAGCGTTGGGCCAGGGGGGTGGAACGAGCAGTACTTC	CSVGPGGWNEQYF
TRBJ1-1	TRBD1	TRBV27	few	TGTGCCAGCAGTTTACACAGGGGTCCGAACACTGAAGCTTTCTTT	CASSLHRGPNTEAFF
TRBJ2-1	-	TRBV6-5	-	TGTGCCAGCAGCCCCTTGGGGGAGTTCAATGAGCAGTTCTTC	CASSPLGEFNEQFF
TRBJ1-5	TRBD1	TRBV6-1	once	TGTGCCAGCAGAGGGACAGGGAGGGGTCAGCCCCAGCATTTT	CASRGTGRGQPQHF
TRBJ1-1	-	TRBV9	-	TGTGCCAGCAGCGCGGGCCTCGGGGACACTGAAGCTTTCTTT	CASSAGLGDTEAFF
TRBJ1-1	-	TRBV2	-	TGTGCCAGCATTTACTACTCCTGGGACACTGAAGCTTTCTTT	CASIYYSWDTEAFF
TRBJ1-1	-	TRBV6-1	-	TGTGCCAGCATACCAGGTAGTATGAACACTGAAGCTTTCTTT	CASIPGSMNTEAFF
TRBJ1-2	TRBD1	TRBV2	-	TGTGCCAGCATCGGACAGGGACGTAACTATGGCTACACCTTC	CASIGQGRNYGYTF
TRBJ1-4	-	TRBV30	-	TGTGCCTGGAGTGTCTGGGGAAGCCGCGGGGAAAAACTGTTTTTT	CAWSVWGSRGEKLFF
TRBJ1-1	-	TRBV14	-	TGTGCCAGCAGCGAGTCTTTGGGATCCACTGAAGCTTTCTTT	CASSESLGSTEAFF
TRBJ1-1	-	TRBV5-8	-	TGTGCCAGCAGCTTGGTGGGGGGCAGGAACACTGAAGCTTTCTTT	CASSLVGGRNTEAFF
TRBJ1-3	-	TRBV7-6	-	TGTGCCAGCAGCTTGGGACAAGCGGGAAACACCATATATTTT	CASSLGQAGNTIYF
TRBJ1-4	TRBD1	TRBV5-1	-	TGCGCCAGCAGCGTTCTACAGGGGGCTAATGAAAAACTGTTTTTT	CASSVLQGANEKLFF
TRBJ2-1	TRBD2	TRBV5-1	-	TGCGCCAGCAGCAGGGGACTAGCGGGTAACAATGAGCAGTTCTTC	CASSRGLAGNNEQFF
TRBJ1-6	-	TRBV6-5	-	TGTGCCAGCAGGGACGTCGCCGTGTCACCCCTCCACTTT	CASRDVAVSPLHF
TRBJ1-2	-	TRBV7-9	few	TGTGCCAGCAGCAAGATGGGCAGTCTTAAGTCCTATGGCTACACCTTC	CASSKMGSLKSYGYTF
TRBJ2-3	-	TRBV9	-	TGTGCCAGCAGCGTTCGGGATTCCACAGATACGCAGTATTTT	CASSVRDSTDTQYF
TRBJ2-3	TRBD2	TRBV5-1	-	TGCGCCAGCAGCTTGGGGACTAGCGGGGGGGCGTTTCATGTTGCAGATACGCAGTATTTT	CASSLGTSGGAFHVADTQYF
TRBJ1-2	TRBD1	TRBV30	-	TGTGCCTGGAGTGTAGACAGGGAAGATGGTGGCTACACCTTC	CAWSVDREDGGYTF
TRBJ2-3	-	TRBV30	-	TGTGCCTGGAGTGTACAAGGGGTTACGCAGTATTTT	CAWSVQGVTQYF
TRBJ2-1	TRBD2	TRBV10-1	-	TGCGCCAGCAGTGAGTCTGGACTAGCGGGGATTGGCGAGCAGTTCTTC	CASSESGLAGIGEQFF
TRBJ1-1	-	TRBV7-9	-	TGTGCCAGCACCGAGGGGGGGAGCACTGAAGCTTTCTTT	CASTEGGSTEAFF
TRBJ1-1	-	TRBV5-1	-	TGCGCCAGCAGCTTGGTTCCGGGGCCGGTGGGCACTGAAGCTTTCTTT	CASSLVPGPVGTEAFF
TRBJ2-1	-	TRBV30	-	TGTGCCTGGAGCCGCGGGACCGGGAAATTGAATGAGCAGTTCTTC	CAWSRGTGKLNEQFF
TRBJ1-2	-	TRBV6-5	-	TGTGCCAGCAGTTTATACGGGGCAGGGGGCTACACCTTC	CASSLYGAGGYTF
TRBJ2-7	-	TRBV5-4	-	TGTGCCAGCAGAATACATGGACACAATGGGGAGCAGTACTTC	CASRIHGHNGEQYF